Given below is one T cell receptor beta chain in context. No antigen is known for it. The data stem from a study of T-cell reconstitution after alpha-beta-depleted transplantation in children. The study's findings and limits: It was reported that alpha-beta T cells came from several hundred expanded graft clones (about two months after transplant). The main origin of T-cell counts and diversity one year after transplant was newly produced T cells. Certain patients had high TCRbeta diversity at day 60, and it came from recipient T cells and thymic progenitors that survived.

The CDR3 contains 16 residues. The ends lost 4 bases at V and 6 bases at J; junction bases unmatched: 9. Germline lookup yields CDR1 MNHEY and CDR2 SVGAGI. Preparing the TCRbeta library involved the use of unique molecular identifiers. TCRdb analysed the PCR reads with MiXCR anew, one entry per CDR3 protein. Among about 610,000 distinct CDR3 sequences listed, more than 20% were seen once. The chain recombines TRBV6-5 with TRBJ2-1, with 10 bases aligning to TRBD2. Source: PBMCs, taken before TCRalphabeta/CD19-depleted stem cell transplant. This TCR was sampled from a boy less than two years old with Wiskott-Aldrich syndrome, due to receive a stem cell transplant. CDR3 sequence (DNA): TGTGCCAGCAGTTCGACCCTAGCGGGAGTGAGCAATGAGCAGTTCTTC. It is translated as CASSSTLAGVSNEQFF.